The rows below give T cell receptor beta chains drawn from one sample of a study of cytomegalovirus exposure and HLA in healthy donors. TCRdb's copy holds only in-frame clones and misses some; the assay was immunoSEQ multiplex PCR. Found here are tens of thousands of clones, roughly nine tenths of them singletons; the top ten hold 1% to 1.2%. The sequenced material came from PBMCs. These receptor sequences come from a man aged 18-30 years in good health and CMV-seronegative. The CDR3 runs from the conserved cysteine through the conserved F or W. A D gene is named only where the DNA matches it firmly. Rows give clone size only sometimes, using once, few, many, or a class for an expanded clone.

d_gene: NA
j_gene: TRBJ2-1
abundance: NA
v_gene: TRBV6-5
CDR3nt: TGTGCCAGCAGGAAGGGGCCCTACAATGAGCAGTTCTTC
CDR3aa: CASRKGPYNEQFF

d_gene: NA
j_gene: TRBJ2-1
abundance: NA
v_gene: TRBV7-9
CDR3nt: TGTGCCAGCAGCCATCCCGACAGGGAGGTCTACAATGAGCAGTTCTTC
CDR3aa: CASSHPDREVYNEQFF

d_gene: TRBD1
j_gene: TRBJ2-1
abundance: NA
v_gene: TRBV7-9
CDR3nt: TGTGCCAGCAGCCTAGACAGGGGGGGAAGGCAGTTCTTC
CDR3aa: CASSLDRGGRQFF

d_gene: NA
j_gene: TRBJ1-1
abundance: NA
v_gene: TRBV7-9
CDR3nt: TGTGCCAGCAGCTTGTCAGGGAGGGACACTGAAGCTTTCTTT
CDR3aa: CASSLSGRDTEAFF

d_gene: NA
j_gene: TRBJ2-7
abundance: NA
v_gene: TRBV28
CDR3nt: TGTGCCAGCAACCCCAAACCTCCGGGCTACGAGCAGTACTTC
CDR3aa: CASNPKPPGYEQYF

d_gene: TRBD1
j_gene: TRBJ2-1
abundance: NA
v_gene: TRBV23-1
CDR3nt: TGCGCCAGCAGTGTGGGGACAGGGCAGTTCTTC
CDR3aa: CASSVGTGQFF

d_gene: TRBD2
j_gene: TRBJ2-7
abundance: few
v_gene: TRBV6-1
CDR3nt: TGTGCCAGCAGTGAGAGGACTAGCGGACCCTACGAGCAGTACTTC
CDR3aa: CASSERTSGPYEQYF

d_gene: NA
j_gene: TRBJ1-5
abundance: NA
v_gene: TRBV28
CDR3nt: TGTGCCAGCAGTGCCAGGGGTAGCAATCAGCCCCAGCATTTT
CDR3aa: CASSARGSNQPQHF

d_gene: NA
j_gene: TRBJ2-5
abundance: NA
v_gene: TRBV27
CDR3nt: TGTGCCAGCAGCTCATCTGGCTTACAAGAGACCCAGTACTTC
CDR3aa: CASSSSGLQETQYF

d_gene: TRBD2
j_gene: TRBJ2-2
abundance: NA
v_gene: TRBV6-1
CDR3nt: TGTGCCAGCAGTGAGACCGGGACTAGCGGGACCCTGAACACCGGGGAGCTGTTTTTT
CDR3aa: CASSETGTSGTLNTGELFF

d_gene: TRBD1
j_gene: TRBJ1-1
abundance: once
v_gene: TRBV5-1
CDR3nt: TGCGCCAGCAGCTCGGGACAGGGGGACACTGAAGCTTTCTTT
CDR3aa: CASSSGQGDTEAFF

d_gene: TRBD2
j_gene: TRBJ2-7
abundance: once
v_gene: TRBV30
CDR3nt: TGTGCGGCTGGGGAGGGAGACCTTCAGTACGAGCAGTACTTC
CDR3aa: CAAGEGDLQYEQYF

d_gene: TRBD2
j_gene: TRBJ2-5
abundance: once
v_gene: TRBV2
CDR3nt: TGTGCCAGCATGGGCGGGAGTGGCGAGACCCAGTACTTC
CDR3aa: CASMGGSGETQYF